This record concerns one TCR beta chain sequence. This sample stems from a study of blood T cell repertoires in COVID-19. In the study overall: COVID-19 samples collected from the United States, Italy and Spain covered acute and convalescent phases. From T cells, B-cell-depleted T cells, or PBMCs came the material, which was cDNA or gDNA.

This CDR3 spans 13 amino acids. V lost 6 bases to trimming and J lost 6 bases, with 14 bases between them. The germline CDR1 and CDR2 sequences are LNHDA and SQIVND (reference sequence). Per the original data handling: For nucleated cells, counts were estimated from reference gene primer amplification. Assay used: immunoSEQ multiplex PCR; TCRdb lists only in-frame clones, some missing. That table supplies the V and J calls and clone size; D and trimming were determined from the DNA. In the table there are tens of thousands of clones, about four fifths of which are singletons. J is TRBJ1-1 and V is TRBV19; tentative D call: TRBD1 (6 bases). The clonotype originates from a man older than 75 with acute or convalescent COVID-19. The specimen was peripheral blood. As DNA, the CDR3 is TGTGCCAGTAGCGTAACAGGGACCCCTGAAGCTTTCTTT. Its protein is CASSVTGTPEAFF.